The 6 T cell receptor beta chains in this list originate from one sample, sequenced in a study of radiotherapy plus CTLA-4 blockade in lung cancer. Sequencing used immunoSEQ multiplex PCR; TCRdb keeps in-frame clones, though not all of them. The table shows around 45,000 clones, with 55% to 80% occurring only once. Material: peripheral blood, obtained from a patient treated with radiotherapy plus ipilimumab. All receptors come from a human donor with non-small cell lung cancer who had a partial response to radiotherapy plus ipilimumab.

The rearrangement joins TRBV30 to TRBJ1-2, with D hard to call. V was clipped by 5 bases and J by 4 bases, with 8 bases between them. This CDR3 is 11 amino acids long. Germline V gene lookup returns CDR1 GTSNPN and CDR2 SVGIG (reference sequence). The CDR3 DNA sequence: TGTGCCTGGGCAGACACCTATGGCTACACCTTC. Amino acids: CAWADTYGYTF.

This sequence joins TRBV19 and TRBJ1-2; no definite D call. The CDR3 sequence is 12 residues long. The ends were cut back, 5 bases at V and 1 base at J, with 5 bases in the middle. CDR1 and CDR2 (germline): LNHDA, SQIVND (reference sequence). CDR3 residues: CASSQYNYGYTF. The CDR3 coding sequence is TGTGCCAGTAGTCAGTATAACTATGGCTACACCTTC.

V is TRBV11-2 and J is TRBJ2-2; TRBD2 aligns across 9 bases. This CDR3 comprises 16 residues. CDR1 SGHAT and CDR2 FQNNGV come from the germline V gene. V gave up 2 bases and J gave up 1 base; unmatched junction bases: 2. The CDR3 bases are TGTGCCAGCAGCTTATCACTAGCGGGGAACACCGGGGAGCTGTTTTTT. Residues: CASSLSLAGNTGELFF.

Concerning this clone itself: Compared with germline, one end of the junction differs, possibly owing to a read error. At the DNA level, this CDR3 is encoded by other sequences in the same sample as well. V is TRBV11-3 and J is TRBJ2-7; 7 bases map to TRBD2. This CDR3 is 14 amino acids long. Germline V gives CDR1 SGHNT, CDR2 YENEEA. This CDR3 is CASSLGGDGYEQYF. CDR3 nucleotides: TGTGCCAGCAGCTTGGGAGGGGACGGCTACGAGCAGTATTTC.

This clone was seen only once. This CDR3 is CASSFGGDSSYEQYF. The CDR3 nucleotides are TGTGCCAGCAGTTTCGGCGGGGACAGCTCCTACGAGCAGTACTTC. The V gene is TRBV6-5, the J gene TRBJ2-7; the D gene is possibly TRBD1 (7 bases). Germline V gives CDR1 MNHEY, CDR2 SVGAGI. This CDR3 has 15 amino acids. V gave up 4 bases and J gave up 0 bases, with 13 bases separating them.

This clone showed up just once. The chain links TRBV29-1 to TRBJ1-2; maybe TRBD1 (5 bases). Germline V gives CDR1 SQVTM, CDR2 ANQGSEA. The CDR3 consists of 13 residues. V was pared by 5 bases and J by 8 bases, with 18 bases between. The CDR3, as DNA: TGCAGCGTTTGGTCCCCAGGGTCTAGGGGCTACACCTTC. This codes for CSVWSPGSRGYTF.